This T cell receptor (beta chain) is drawn from a study of blood T cell repertoires in COVID-19. On the study more broadly: Both acute and convalescent COVID-19 samples were obtained from the United States, Italy and Spain.

This clone was seen a few times. Per the original methods: Amplification from reference gene primers served as the basis for estimated nucleated cell counts. The assay was immunoSEQ multiplex PCR, and TCRdb's table has in-frame clones only and misses some. That table supplies the V and J calls and clone size; D and trimming were determined from the DNA. The table has some 90,000 clones, 70% to 90% seen once. J lost 2 bases, V lost 6 bases, and 7 bases had no gene match. The CDR3 spans 14 residues. Germline-derived CDR1 and CDR2 are LNHDA and SQIVND (reference sequence). The sample was peripheral blood. This TCR was recovered from a human donor in a cohort sampled during active COVID-19. The chain is built from TRBV19 and TRBJ2-7; 7 positions match TRBD1. The CDR3 sequence is CASRARDSTYEQYF. The CDR3 DNA sequence: TGTGCCAGTAGGGCCCGGGACAGTACCTACGAGCAGTACTTC.